The entry that follows covers one TCR beta chain sequence. The antigen this receptor binds is unknown. Base-call qualities are not available, and no considerably larger clone is one nucleotide away. The data originate from a study of T cell responses to AZD1222 COVID-19 vaccine (dated by TCRdb to the early 2020s). The study in broad terms: AZD1222 recipients given second doses at about 4 weeks or at about 12 weeks were pooled, since spike-specific TCR depth and breadth were not found to differ between the two schedules. TCR sequencing covered more than 230 trial participants: 200 to 220 given two doses of AZD1222 and 26 given two doses of MenACWY control vaccine. Trial participants were enrolled by age into subgroups of 18-55, 56-69 and 70-plus years, and roughly 150, 30 and 60 TCR-sequenced participants, respectively, were included in these subgroups.

The time point tag for this specimen amounts to: baseline before first vaccination. The vaccinee samples were drawn from two UK trials, COV001 and COV002, one of which was a single-blind randomized controlled phase 2/3 trial testing AZD1222 (ChAdOx1 nCoV-19) in healthy adults. For TCRbeta chain sequencing, PBMC samples were collected from trial participants at day 0 and at day 28 after the second dose. The CDR1 and CDR2 encoded by the germline V gene (reference sequence) are LNHDA and SQIVND. From cysteine to phenylalanine, the CDR3 is 15 amino acids long. Only CDR3 DNA is held: 45 bases, read in frame from base 1. The germline V and J ends show losses of 5 bases and 2 bases respectively, and no gene match explains 5 bases of the junction. The CDR3 regions of human TCRbeta chains were subjected to immunosequencing. Processing in the source paper ran as follows. TCRs in the repertoires were compared against a reference library of SARS-CoV-2-specific TCRs that had been generated with the MIRA antigen-specificity platform. Breadth was defined as the fraction of unique TCRs that were SARS-CoV-2-associated. Depth was defined as the fraction of total T cells that were SARS-CoV-2-associated. Each spike-specific TCR was assigned to its reactive spike region and to a CD4 or CD8 class using the MIRA data. Log10-transformed breadth and depth values were compared by one-way ANOVA with Sidak's multiple comparisons tests. The source is immuneACCESS, and TCRdb retained only in-frame sequences with V and J called. Part of the clones is not carried over; for the studies checked, unresolved V genes explain less than half of this, and the remainder is unexplained. That table furnishes V, J and clone size, whereas the DNA furnished D and trimming. In all, the sample holds about 140,000 clones, and 88% of those were seen once. The ten biggest clones cover approximately 3.5% of the sample.

What the study reported, not specific to this receptor: Participants were mostly white British and included more females than males, and it was suggested by the authors that clonal diversity may have been underestimated. Conclusions about previously exposed vaccinees were limited because only six AZD1222 recipients were SARS-CoV-2 seropositive at baseline. In the small 56-69-year group, the increase in depth fell short of significance, most likely because of low power. Because no day 14 peak-response samples were available, repertoires were characterized only after the peak T cell response. After two AZD1222 doses, both the breadth and the depth of spike-specific TCRs were significantly higher than at day 0 and than in MenACWY recipients. The whole spike protein was spanned by vaccine-associated CD4 TCRs, and dominant responses were seen in regions 160-218 and 743-854. Epitopes outside the regions mutated in the B.1.351 and B.1.1.7 variants were reportedly recognized by nearly half of the unique spike-specific TCRs.

The sample in question was peripheral blood, obtained on day 0 of AZD1222 vaccination. This chain is built from TRBV19 and TRBJ2-1; 8 middle bases align to TRBD1. This receptor was taken from an adult in good health. The DNA sequence is as follows: TGTGCCAGTAGTCCCGACAGGGGAGCCTACAATGAGCAGTTCTTC. It translates to CASSPDRGAYNEQFF.